Shown below are 6 T cell receptor beta chains from a single sample sequenced in a study of Graves' ophthalmopathy and Graves' hyperthyroidism. RNA transcripts were the source from which TCR beta CDR3 regions were amplified. The authors performed first-round RT-PCR with HTBI primers and then a second-round multiplex PCR. MiXCR, applied by TCRdb to the multiplex PCR reads, yields one record per CDR3 protein. Of 650,000 to 800,000 distinct CDR3 sequences listed, 35% to 50% are singletons. The specimen sequenced was peripheral blood. Source of these receptors: an adult man with Graves' ophthalmopathy.

The CDR3 sequence is CASALGNTIYF. The DNA of the CDR3 is TGTGCCAGCGCCTTAGGGAACACCATATATTTT. The V gene is TRBV7-3, the J gene TRBJ1-3, with D unresolved. This CDR3 comprises 11 residues. The V and J ends lost 8 bases and 7 bases respectively, with 9 bases between them. The V gene's germline CDR1 is SGHTA and CDR2 FQGTGA.

This chain connects TRBV7-6 to TRBJ2-5; D may be TRBD2 (6 bases). Germline-derived CDR1 and CDR2 are SGHVS and FNYEAQ. The length of the CDR3 is 13 residues. Trimming removed 6 bases at V and 7 bases at J, with 15 bases between. In DNA, the CDR3 is TGTGCCAGCAGGCGGGGCGCCGGTGGGACCCAGTACTTC. Its protein product is CASRRGAGGTQYF.

This clonotype came up many times. The rearrangement uses TRBV2 and TRBJ1-5; 9 bases line up with TRBD1. This CDR3 is 15 amino acids long. V lost 6 bases and J lost 2; bases outside the gene matches: 5. Per the germline V gene, CDR1 is SNHLY and CDR2 is FYNNEI. The CDR3 sequence is CASRVDRGGNQPQHF. CDR3 in DNA: TGTGCCAGCAGAGTGGACAGGGGTGGCAATCAGCCCCAGCATTTT.

Comment on this clonotype: One junction end does not reproduce the germline sequence, and a read error may be involved. The rearrangement uses TRBV10-3 and TRBJ2-2; 9 bases align to TRBD1. Germline assignment: CDR1 ENHRY and CDR2 SYGVKD. There are 10 residues in the CDR3. The CDR3 sequence: CAIRPTGTGF. In DNA form, the CDR3 reads TGTGCCATCAGACCCACCGGGACAGGGTTT.

This clonotype was detected only a few times. The V gene is TRBV5-6, the J gene TRBJ2-3, with D unclear. The germline CDR1 and CDR2 sequences are SGHDT and YYEEEE. The CDR3 sequence is 12 residues long. Between the trimmed V and J ends, which lost 1 base and 4 bases, there was a span of 4 bases. The CDR3 DNA reads TGTGCCAGCAGCTTGTCGGCAGATACGCAGTATTTT. Translation gives CASSLSADTQYF. Filled out from reference TRBV5-6 and TRBJ2-3, the complete variable domain reads DAGVTQSPTHLIKTRGQQVTLRCSPKSGHDTVSWYQQALGQGPQFIFQYYEEEERQRGNFPDRFSGHQFPNYSSELNVNALLLGDSALYLCASSLSADTQYFGPGTRLTVL.

Worth noting for this clonotype: Since a much larger clone is just one base distant, this may be a read error. This chain connects TRBV7-6 to TRBJ2-2, with 10 positions matching TRBD2. CDR3 length equals 15 residues. V gave up 5 bases and J gave up 6 bases; unmatched junction bases: 6. Germline values: CDR1 SGHVS, CDR2 FNYEAQ. The CDR3 nucleotides are TGTGCCAGCAGCCGGCTAGCGGGAGCACCCGGGGAGCTGTTTTTT. It is translated as CASSRLAGAPGELFF.